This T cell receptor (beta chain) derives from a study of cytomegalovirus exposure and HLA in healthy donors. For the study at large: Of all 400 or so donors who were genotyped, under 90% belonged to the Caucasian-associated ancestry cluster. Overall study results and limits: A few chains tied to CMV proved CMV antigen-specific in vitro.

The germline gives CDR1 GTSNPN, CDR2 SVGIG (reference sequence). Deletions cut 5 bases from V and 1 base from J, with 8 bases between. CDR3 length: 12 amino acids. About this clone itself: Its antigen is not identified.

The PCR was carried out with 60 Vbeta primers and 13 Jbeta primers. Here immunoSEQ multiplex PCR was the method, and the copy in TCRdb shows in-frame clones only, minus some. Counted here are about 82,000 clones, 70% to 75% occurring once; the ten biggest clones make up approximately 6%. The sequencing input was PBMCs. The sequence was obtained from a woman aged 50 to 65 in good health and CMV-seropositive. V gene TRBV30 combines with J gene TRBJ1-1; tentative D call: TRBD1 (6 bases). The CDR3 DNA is TGTGCCTGGGTGGACAGGAACACTGAAGCTTTCTTT. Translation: CAWVDRNTEAFF.